This TCR beta chain was captured in a study of breast tumors, draining lymph nodes, adjacent tissues listed by TCRdb under 2016. General notes on the study: Breast cancer patients provided tumor, adjacent nontumor tissue and axillary lymph nodes, and the study compared the TCR beta repertoires across these three sources. In human breast cancer, the study set out to evaluate how tumor, surrounding tissue and draining lymph node repertoires relate to one another and whether T cells may move between these sites.

Findings and caveats that apply to the study as a whole: A scenario in which most tumor T cells derive from the lymph node and then expand within tumor tissue was judged to be consistent with the data. Tumor T-cell repertoires showed less diversity than lymph node repertoires and more diversity than nontumor tissue repertoires, and tumor T-cell repertoires showed preferential V and J gene usage. The conclusion that tumor T cells originate in lymph nodes was presented as consistent with a hypothesis rather than as directly demonstrated. The similarity between tumor and nontumor tissue repertoires was significantly greater in luminal-like breast cancer than in basal-like breast cancer.

Lymph node samples were obtained from the axillary draining lymph nodes of breast cancer patients. There are a few counts of this clonotype. The specificity of this receptor is unknown. No base qualities exist here, and no much larger clone lies one base off it. Reading from cysteine to phenylalanine, the CDR3 counts 11 amino acids. The DNA shown is the 33-base CDR3, in frame from base 1. CDR1 and CDR2, per the germline V gene (reference sequence), are MNHNY and SVGAGI. TCRdb shows the sequencer as Illumina HiSeq 2000. Multiplex PCR amplification was used to generate the TCR beta chain libraries. High-throughput sequencing was used to analyze the amplified TCR beta chain products. TCRdb reprocessed the public reads (quality trimming at Q25 with fastp, clone calling with MiXCR) and kept in-frame beta chains. Rows with a matching CDR3 protein are joined into one entry that keeps the most common DNA and genes. The table for this sample lists some 150,000 distinct CDR3 sequences; around a third of them were counted only once. The ten largest clones add up to roughly 3.8% of the sample.

The sample taken for sequencing was axillary lymph node tissue. The clonotype originates from a female donor with breast cancer. Some clones in this sample may be carry-over from other donors' samples. The sequence is built from TRBV6-6 and TRBJ1-1; no D gene call is confident. The bases read TGTGGTTCGCGGATGAACACTGAAGCTTTCTTT. This translates into CGSRMNTEAFF.